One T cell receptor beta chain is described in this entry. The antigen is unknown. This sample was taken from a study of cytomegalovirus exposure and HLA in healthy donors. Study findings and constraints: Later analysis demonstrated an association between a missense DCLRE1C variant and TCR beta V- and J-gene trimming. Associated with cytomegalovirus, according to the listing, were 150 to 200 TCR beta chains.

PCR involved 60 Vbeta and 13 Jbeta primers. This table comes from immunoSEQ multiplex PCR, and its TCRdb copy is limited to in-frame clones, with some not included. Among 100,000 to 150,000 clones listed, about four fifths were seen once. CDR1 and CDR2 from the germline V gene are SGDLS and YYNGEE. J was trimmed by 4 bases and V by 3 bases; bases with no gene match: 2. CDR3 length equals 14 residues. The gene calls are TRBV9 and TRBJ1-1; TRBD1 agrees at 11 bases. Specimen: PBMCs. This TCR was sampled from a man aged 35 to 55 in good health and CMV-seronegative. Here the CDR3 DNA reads TGTGCCAGCAGCGCCGGGACAGGGGGCACTGAAGCTTTCTTT. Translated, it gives CASSAGTGGTEAFF.